This T cell receptor beta chain was captured in a study of type 1 regulatory T cells. Overall study context: T-allo10 is an in vitro-generated, Tr1-enriched CD4 T cell product specific for alloantigen.

In regard to this clonotype: Its antigen is not known.

TCRdb ran MiXCR on the reads and lists one entry per CDR3 protein. The table includes 20,000 to 30,000 distinct CDR3 sequences, 55% to 80% detected once. The graft donor-derived T-allo10 cells reportedly recognize host alloantigens, are anergic, and suppress alloantigen-specifically. Between the trimmed V and J ends, which lost 3 bases and 4 bases, there was a span of 6 bases. CDR3 size: 12 residues. The germline V gene encodes CDR1 SGHTA and CDR2 FQGNSA. Input material: cultured T cells, either the whole culture or a sorted T cell fraction (not recorded which). Subset here: Tr1-enriched cell product generated in vitro against host alloantigens. The clonotype was recovered from a human donor in good health. The V and J genes are TRBV7-2 and TRBJ2-5; D gene ambiguous. The CDR3 DNA reads as TGTGCCAGCAGCTTCGGGTCAGAGACCCAGTACTTC. It specifies CASSFGSETQYF.